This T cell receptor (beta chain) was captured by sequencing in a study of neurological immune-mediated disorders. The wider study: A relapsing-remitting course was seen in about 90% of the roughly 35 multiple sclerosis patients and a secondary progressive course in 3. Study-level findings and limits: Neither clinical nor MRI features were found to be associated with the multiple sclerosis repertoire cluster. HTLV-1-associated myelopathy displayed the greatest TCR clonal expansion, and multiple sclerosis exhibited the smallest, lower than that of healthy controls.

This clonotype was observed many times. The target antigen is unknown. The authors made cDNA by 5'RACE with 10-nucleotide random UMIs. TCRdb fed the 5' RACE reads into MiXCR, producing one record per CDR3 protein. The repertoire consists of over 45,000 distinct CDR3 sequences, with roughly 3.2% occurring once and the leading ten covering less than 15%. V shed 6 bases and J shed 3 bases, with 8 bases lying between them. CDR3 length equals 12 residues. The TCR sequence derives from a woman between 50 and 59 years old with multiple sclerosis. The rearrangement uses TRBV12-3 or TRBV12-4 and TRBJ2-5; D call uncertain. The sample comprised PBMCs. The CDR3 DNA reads TGTGCCAGCAGCCAAACAGAAGAGACCCAGTACTTC. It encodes CASSQTEETQYF.